This T cell receptor (beta chain) was profiled in a study of blood T cell repertoires in COVID-19 (dated by TCRdb to 2018 to 2021). Broadly, across the study: Collaborator samples came from the United States, Italy and Spain and covered acute and convalescent phases of COVID-19. The repertoires were made available in a free public database intended to serve as a resource for research on the immune response to SARS-CoV-2. HLA class I and class II types, where available, came from metadata supplied by the sample provider rather than from assay-based typing. Sample metadata almost always included a de-identified subject ID, COVID-19 status, age in years and sex. Samples came from the ongoing ImmuneRACE study (first 160 participants) plus 1,254 subjects from 6 global collaborators. Subjects who had been exposed to COVID-19, were actively infected with it, or had recovered from it provided the deeply sampled blood TCRbeta repertoires that made up the dataset. The material from the prospective study consisted of cDNA or gDNA derived from T cells, B-cell-depleted T cells, or PBMCs.

Trimming at the junction amounts to 3 bases on V and 4 bases on J, and the germline ends lie 18 bases apart. Taken from cysteine to phenylalanine, the CDR3 has 16 residues. CDR3 DNA only is kept here, 48 bases in frame from base 1. CDR1 SSHAT and CDR2 FNYEAQ were looked up in the germline V gene (reference sequence). Paper-wide results and their limitations: The quantity of clinical and demographic metadata differed by source and by participant and was supplied without curation.

This clone was detected only once. There is no known antigen for this receptor. Per-base qualities were not stored, and no clone one base away is much larger. The immunoSEQ Assay, a bias-controlled multiplex PCR, was used to amplify TCRbeta CDR3 regions from genomic DNA. The paper's processing steps were these. The number of nucleated cells in each sample was estimated from the amplification of reference gene primers within the assay. To quantify the absolute abundance of each unique TCRbeta CDR3 rearrangement, sequence reads were collapsed and filtered. For each sample, productive Simpson clonality was calculated by taking the square root of Simpson's diversity index across productive rearrangements. Sourced from immuneACCESS, this table was stored by TCRdb with only in-frame sequences that have V and J called. A share of the clones is absent; for the studies checked, an unresolved V gene accounts for under half, and the remainder has no known explanation. V and J calls and clone size are given by that table; D and trimming were obtained from the DNA. Within this sample are approximately 500,000 clones, with 88% of them counted one time only. The ten largest make up about 2% of the sample.

Participants in the prospective study were aged roughly 18 to 95 years, lived in 20 to 30 United States geographic areas, and enrolled through a virtual design. In the prospective study, participants were assigned to cohorts based on the clinical history participants reported in a screening survey and a study questionnaire. ImmuneRACE Cohort 3 recovered participants were defined by two consecutive negative NP/OP PCR tests, healthcare professional clearance, or symptom resolution. In the prospective study, whole blood, serum and a nasopharyngeal or oropharyngeal swab were collected from each participant by mobile phlebotomists. Participants in the prospective study had the option to provide additional blood draws and questionnaires over an approximately 2-month period. Before DNA extraction, blood samples from the prospective study were shipped at room temperature or frozen.

This clonotype was sampled from a woman in her thirties or forties who had recovered from COVID-19. The V and J genes are TRBV7-7 and TRBJ2-5, and TRBD1 may be the D gene, going by 7 matching bases. Sequenced input: PBMCs or T cells enriched from blood (not recorded which). In nucleotide form, the sequence is TGTGCCAGCAGCTTCTCCTCGAACAGGGGAGGAGAGACCCAGTACTTC. This gives the protein CASSFSSNRGGETQYF.